This TCR beta chain came from a study of blood T cell repertoires in COVID-19. The overall study: PBMCs, B-cell-depleted T cells, or T cells provided the cDNA or gDNA that made up the material.

V lost 1 base and J lost 5, with 11 bases in between. Germline CDR1 is LNHDA and CDR2 is SQIVND (reference sequence). The CDR3 is 14 amino acids. Assay: immunoSEQ multiplex PCR; the TCRdb copy retains only in-frame clones and omits some. The sample shows roughly 150,000 clones, approximately 90% of them seen only once. Recruited during active infection, patients (from Seattle) were subsequently followed longitudinally. The chain couples TRBV19 to TRBJ1-1; a possible D gene is TRBD1 (5 bases). Input material: peripheral blood. The receptor was derived from a man aged 18 to 30 with COVID-19, enrolled during active disease. The CDR3 sequence: CASSIGGQATEAFF. CDR3 DNA sequence: TGTGCCAGTAGTATAGGGGGCCAGGCTACTGAAGCTTTCTTT.